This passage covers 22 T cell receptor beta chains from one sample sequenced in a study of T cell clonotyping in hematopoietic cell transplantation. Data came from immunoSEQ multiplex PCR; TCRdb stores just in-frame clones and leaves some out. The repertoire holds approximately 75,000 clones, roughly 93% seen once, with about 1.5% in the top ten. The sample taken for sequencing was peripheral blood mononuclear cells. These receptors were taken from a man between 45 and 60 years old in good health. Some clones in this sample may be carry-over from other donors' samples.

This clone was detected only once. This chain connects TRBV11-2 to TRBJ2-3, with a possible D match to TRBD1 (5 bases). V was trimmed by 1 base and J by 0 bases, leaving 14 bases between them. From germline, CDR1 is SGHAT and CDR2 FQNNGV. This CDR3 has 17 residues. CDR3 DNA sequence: TGTGCCAGCAGCTTAGGGCAGGGCCACCTTAGCACAGATACGCAGTATTTT. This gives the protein CASSLGQGHLSTDTQYF.

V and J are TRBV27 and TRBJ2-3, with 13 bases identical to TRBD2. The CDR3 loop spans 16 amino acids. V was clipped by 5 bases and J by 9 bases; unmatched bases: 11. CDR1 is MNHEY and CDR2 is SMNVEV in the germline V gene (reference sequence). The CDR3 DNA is TGTGCCAGCAGTCCTTGGACTAGCGGGAGACTCTCAACGCAGTATTTT. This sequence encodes CASSPWTSGRLSTQYF.

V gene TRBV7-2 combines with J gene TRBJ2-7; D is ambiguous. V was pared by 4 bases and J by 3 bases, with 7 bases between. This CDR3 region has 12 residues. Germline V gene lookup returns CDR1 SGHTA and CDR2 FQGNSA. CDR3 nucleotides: TGTGCCAGCAGCTCTCACAGCTACGAGCAGTACTTC. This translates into CASSSHSYEQYF.

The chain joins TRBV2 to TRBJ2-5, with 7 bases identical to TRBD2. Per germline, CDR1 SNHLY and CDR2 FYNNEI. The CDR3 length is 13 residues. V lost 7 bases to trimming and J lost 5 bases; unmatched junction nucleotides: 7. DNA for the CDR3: TGTGCCAGCACTAGGCAGGGAGGGGAGACCCAGTACTTC. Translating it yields CASTRQGGETQYF. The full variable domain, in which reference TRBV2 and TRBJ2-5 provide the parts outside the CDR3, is EPEVTQTPSHQVTQMGQEVILRCVPISNHLYFYWYRQILGQKVEFLVSFYNNEISEKSEIFDDQFSVERPDGSNFTLKIRSTKLEDSAMYFCASTRQGGETQYFGPGTRLLVL.

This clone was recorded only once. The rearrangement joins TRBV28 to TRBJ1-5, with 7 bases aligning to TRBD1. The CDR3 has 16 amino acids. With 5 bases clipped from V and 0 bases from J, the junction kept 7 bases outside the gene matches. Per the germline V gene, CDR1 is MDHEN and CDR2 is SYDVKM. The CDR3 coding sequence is TGTGCCAGCAGTCCGCTCACAGGGGATAGCAATCAGCCCCAGCATTTT. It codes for CASSPLTGDSNQPQHF.

The CDR3 loop is CASSLDRGPLGGYTF. The CDR3 bases are TGTGCCAGCAGCTTGGACAGGGGGCCTTTGGGGGGCTACACCTTC. V gene TRBV5-4 combines with J gene TRBJ1-2; 9 bases are a match to TRBD1. J lost 8 bases, V lost 0 bases, and 8 bases had no gene match. Germline CDR1 reads SGHNT; CDR2 reads YYREEE (reference sequence). The length of the CDR3 is 15 residues.

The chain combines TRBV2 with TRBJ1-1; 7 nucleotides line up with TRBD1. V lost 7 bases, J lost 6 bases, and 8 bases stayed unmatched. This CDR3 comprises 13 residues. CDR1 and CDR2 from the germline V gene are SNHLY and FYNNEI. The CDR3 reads CASMGLGTAEAFF. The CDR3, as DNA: TGTGCCAGCATGGGACTCGGGACAGCTGAAGCTTTCTTT.

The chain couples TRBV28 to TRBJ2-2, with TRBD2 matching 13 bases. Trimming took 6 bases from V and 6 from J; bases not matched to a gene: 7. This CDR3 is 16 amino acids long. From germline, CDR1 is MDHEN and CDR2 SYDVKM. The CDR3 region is CASRPTGLAGAGELFF. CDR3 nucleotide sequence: TGTGCCAGCAGACCAACCGGACTAGCGGGGGCCGGGGAGCTGTTTTTT.

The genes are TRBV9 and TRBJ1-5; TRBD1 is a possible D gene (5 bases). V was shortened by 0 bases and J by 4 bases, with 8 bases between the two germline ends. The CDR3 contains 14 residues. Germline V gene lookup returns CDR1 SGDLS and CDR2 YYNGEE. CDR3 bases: TGTGCCAGCAGCGTAGGGGGGGTAAATCAGCCCCAGCATTTT. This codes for CASSVGGVNQPQHF.

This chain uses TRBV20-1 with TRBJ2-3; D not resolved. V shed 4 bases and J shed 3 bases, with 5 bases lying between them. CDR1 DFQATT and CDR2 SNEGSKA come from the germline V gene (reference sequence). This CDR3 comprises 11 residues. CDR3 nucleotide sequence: TGCAGTGCTACTAAGACAGATACGCAGTATTTT. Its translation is CSATKTDTQYF.

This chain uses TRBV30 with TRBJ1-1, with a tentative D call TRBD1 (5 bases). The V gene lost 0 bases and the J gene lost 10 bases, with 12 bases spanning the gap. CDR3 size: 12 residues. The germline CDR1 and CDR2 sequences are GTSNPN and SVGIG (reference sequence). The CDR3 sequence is CAWSVRGVLAFF. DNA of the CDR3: TGTGCCTGGAGTGTAAGAGGGGTTTTAGCTTTCTTT.

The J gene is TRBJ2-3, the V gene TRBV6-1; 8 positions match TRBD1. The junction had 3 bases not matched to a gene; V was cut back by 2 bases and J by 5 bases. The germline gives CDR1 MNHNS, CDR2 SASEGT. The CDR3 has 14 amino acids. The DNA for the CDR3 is TGTGCCAGCAGTGAACAGGGGGCGGAAGATACGCAGTATTTT. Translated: CASSEQGAEDTQYF.

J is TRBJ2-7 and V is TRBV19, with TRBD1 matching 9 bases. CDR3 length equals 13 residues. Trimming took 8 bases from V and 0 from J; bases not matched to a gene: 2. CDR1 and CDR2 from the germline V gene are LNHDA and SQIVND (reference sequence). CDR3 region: CASSDRGSYEQYF. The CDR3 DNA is TGTGCCAGTTCGGACAGGGGCTCCTACGAGCAGTACTTC.

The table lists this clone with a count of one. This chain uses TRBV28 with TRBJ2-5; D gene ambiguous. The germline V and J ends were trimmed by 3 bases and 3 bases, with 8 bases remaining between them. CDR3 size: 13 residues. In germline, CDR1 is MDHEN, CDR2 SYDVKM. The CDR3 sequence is CASSLIGKETQYF. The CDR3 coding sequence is TGTGCCAGCAGTTTGATTGGGAAAGAGACCCAGTACTTC.

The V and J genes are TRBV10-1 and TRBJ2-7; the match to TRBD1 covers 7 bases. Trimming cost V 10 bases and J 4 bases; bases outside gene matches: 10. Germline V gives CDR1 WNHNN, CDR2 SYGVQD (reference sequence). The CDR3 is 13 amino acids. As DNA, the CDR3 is TGCGCCATCGGGACAGCCGTCAATTACGAGCAGTACTTC. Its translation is CAIGTAVNYEQYF.

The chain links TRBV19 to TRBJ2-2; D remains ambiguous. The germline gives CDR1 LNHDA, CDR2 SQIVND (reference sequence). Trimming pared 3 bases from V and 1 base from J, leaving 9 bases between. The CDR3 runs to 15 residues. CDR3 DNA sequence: TGTGCCAGTAGTATCAGACTTAGGAACACCGGGGAGCTGTTTTTT. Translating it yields CASSIRLRNTGELFF.

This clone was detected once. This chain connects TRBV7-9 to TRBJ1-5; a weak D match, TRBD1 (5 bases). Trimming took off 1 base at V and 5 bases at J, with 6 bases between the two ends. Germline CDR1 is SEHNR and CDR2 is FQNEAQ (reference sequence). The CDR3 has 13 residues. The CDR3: CASSLGRDQPQHF. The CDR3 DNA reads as TGTGCCAGCAGCTTAGGCAGGGATCAGCCCCAGCATTTT.

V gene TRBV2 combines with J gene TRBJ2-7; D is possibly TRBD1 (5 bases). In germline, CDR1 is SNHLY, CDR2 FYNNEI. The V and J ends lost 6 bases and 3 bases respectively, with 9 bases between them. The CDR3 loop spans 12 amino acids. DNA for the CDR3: TGTGCCAGCAGAGGTCAGGGCTACGAGCAGTACTTC. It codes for CASRGQGYEQYF. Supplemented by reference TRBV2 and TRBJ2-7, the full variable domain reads EPEVTQTPSHQVTQMGQEVILRCVPISNHLYFYWYRQILGQKVEFLVSFYNNEISEKSEIFDDQFSVERPDGSNFTLKIRSTKLEDSAMYFCASRGQGYEQYFGPGTRLTVT.

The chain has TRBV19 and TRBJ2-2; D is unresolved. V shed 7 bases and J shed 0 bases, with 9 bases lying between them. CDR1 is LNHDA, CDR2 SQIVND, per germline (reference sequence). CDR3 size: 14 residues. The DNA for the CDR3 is TGTGCCAGTACCGTGAGTACGAACACCGGGGAGCTGTTTTTT. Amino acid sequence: CASTVSTNTGELFF.

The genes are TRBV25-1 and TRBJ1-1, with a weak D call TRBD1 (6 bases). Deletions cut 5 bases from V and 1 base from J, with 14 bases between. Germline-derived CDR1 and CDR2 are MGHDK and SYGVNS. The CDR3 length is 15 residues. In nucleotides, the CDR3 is TGTGCCAGCAGTTTTTTGGACAGCAGGAACACTGAAGCTTTCTTT. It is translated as CASSFLDSRNTEAFF.

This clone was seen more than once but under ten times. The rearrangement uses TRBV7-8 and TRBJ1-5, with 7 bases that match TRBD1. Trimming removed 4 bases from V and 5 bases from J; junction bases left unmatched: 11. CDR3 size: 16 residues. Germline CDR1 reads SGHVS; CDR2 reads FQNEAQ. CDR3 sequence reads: CASSSWGYRGDQPQHF. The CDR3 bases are TGTGCCAGCAGCTCCTGGGGGTACAGGGGCGATCAGCCCCAGCATTTT. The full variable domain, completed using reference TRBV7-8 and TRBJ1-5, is GAGVSQSPRYKVAKRGQDVALRCDPISGHVSLFWYQQALGQGPEFLTYFQNEAQLDKSGLPSDRFFAERPEGSVSTLKIQRTQQEDSAVYLCASSSWGYRGDQPQHFGDGTRLSIL.

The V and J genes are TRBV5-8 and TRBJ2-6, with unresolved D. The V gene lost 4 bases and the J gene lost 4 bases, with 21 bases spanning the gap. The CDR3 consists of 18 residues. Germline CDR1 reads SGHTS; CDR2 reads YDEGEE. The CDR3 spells CASSQNPGLLTGANVLTF. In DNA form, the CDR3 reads TGTGCCAGCAGCCAAAACCCGGGCCTGCTTACGGGGGCCAACGTCCTGACTTTC.